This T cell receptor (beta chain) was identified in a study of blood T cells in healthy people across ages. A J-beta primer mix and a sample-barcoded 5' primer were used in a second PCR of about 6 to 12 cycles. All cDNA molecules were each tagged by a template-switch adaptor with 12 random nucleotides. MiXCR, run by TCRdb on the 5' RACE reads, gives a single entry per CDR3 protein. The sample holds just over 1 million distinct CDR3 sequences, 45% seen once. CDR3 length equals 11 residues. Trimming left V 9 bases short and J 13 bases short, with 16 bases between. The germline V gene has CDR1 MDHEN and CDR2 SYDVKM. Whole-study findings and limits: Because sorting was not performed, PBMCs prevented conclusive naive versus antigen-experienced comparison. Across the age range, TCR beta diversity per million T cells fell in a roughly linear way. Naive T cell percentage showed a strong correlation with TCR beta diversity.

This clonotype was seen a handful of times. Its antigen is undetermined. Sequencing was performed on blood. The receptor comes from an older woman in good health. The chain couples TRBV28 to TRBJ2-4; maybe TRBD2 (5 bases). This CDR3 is CASKSYGEQYF. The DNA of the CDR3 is TGTGCCAGTAAATCCTACGGGGAGCAGTACTTC.